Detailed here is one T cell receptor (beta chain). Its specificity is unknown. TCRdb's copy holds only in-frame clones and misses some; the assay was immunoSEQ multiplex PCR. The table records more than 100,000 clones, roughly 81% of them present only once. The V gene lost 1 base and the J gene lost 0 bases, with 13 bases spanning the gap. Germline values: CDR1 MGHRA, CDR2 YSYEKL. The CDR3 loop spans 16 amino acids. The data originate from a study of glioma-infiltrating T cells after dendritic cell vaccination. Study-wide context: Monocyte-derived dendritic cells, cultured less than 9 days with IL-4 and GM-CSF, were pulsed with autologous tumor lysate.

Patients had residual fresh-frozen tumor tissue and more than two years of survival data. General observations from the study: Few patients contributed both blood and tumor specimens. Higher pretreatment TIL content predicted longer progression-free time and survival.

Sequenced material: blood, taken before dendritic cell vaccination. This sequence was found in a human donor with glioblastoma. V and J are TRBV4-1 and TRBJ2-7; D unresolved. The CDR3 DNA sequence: TGCGCCAGCAGCCAAGGGGTCCAGGCTGACTCCTACGAGCAGTACTTC. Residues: CASSQGVQADSYEQYF.